The clone carrying this T cell receptor beta chain has ten or more counts. CDR1 GTSNPN and CDR2 SVGIG come from the germline V gene (reference sequence). Trimming left V 0 bases short and J 5 bases short, with 7 bases between. The CDR3 has 13 amino acids. This sample was taken from a study of shared clonotypes between healthy human individuals. Profiling relied on immunoSEQ multiplex PCR, and the TCRdb table lists in-frame clones only, not all of them. The sample shows 450,000 to 600,000 clones, roughly 78% of them seen only once. The rearrangement uses TRBV30 and TRBJ2-2; D unclear. The sequence came from a woman in her 40s in good health. Some clones in this sample may be carry-over from other donors' samples. Specimen: PBMCs. The CDR3 loop reads CAWSVLRTGELFF. The CDR3 coding sequence is TGTGCCTGGAGTGTACTTAGGACCGGGGAGCTGTTTTTT.